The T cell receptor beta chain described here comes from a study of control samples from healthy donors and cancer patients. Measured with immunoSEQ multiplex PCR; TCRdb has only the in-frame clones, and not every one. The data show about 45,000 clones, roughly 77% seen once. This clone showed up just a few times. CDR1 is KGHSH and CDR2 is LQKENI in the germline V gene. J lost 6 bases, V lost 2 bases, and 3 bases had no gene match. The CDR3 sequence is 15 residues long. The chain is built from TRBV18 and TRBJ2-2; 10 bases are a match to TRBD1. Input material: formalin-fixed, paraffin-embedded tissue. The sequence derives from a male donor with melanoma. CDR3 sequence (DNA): TGTGCCAGCTCACCAATGGACAGGGGGTCCGGGGAGCTGTTTTTT. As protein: CASSPMDRGSGELFF.